This TCR beta chain was captured by sequencing in a study of blood T cells in healthy people across ages. Study-level results: Calculation of diversity from one million T cells yielded estimates considered to be underestimates.

The CDR3 is 12 amino acids. The germline V gene encodes CDR1 SQVTM and CDR2 ANQGSEA. With V trimmed by 4 bases and J by 7 bases, 5 bases remained unmatched. For the second PCR, which ran for roughly 7 to 11 cycles, a sample-barcoded 5' primer and a J-beta primer mix were used. Each TCR beta cDNA got a 12-nucleotide random molecular identifier. From the 5' RACE reads, TCRdb called clonotypes with MiXCR, one entry per CDR3 protein. The data show about 780,000 distinct CDR3 sequences, 20% to 30% seen once. As regards this clonotype: Its specificity is not known.

The same data also contributed to another study, on T cells of mothers and their children. According to that study: Persisting microchimeric T cell clones went undetected.

The sequencing input was blood. The rearrangement links TRBV29-1 to TRBJ1-2; 8 bases are shared with TRBD1. The sequence came from a boy between 5 and 17 years old in good health. The CDR3 spells CSVGQGAGGYTF. Here the CDR3 DNA reads TGCAGCGTTGGTCAGGGGGCGGGTGGCTACACCTTC. Full variable domain (rest looked up from reference TRBV29-1 and TRBJ1-2): SAVISQKPSRDICQRGTSLTIQCQVDSQVTMMFWYRQQPGQSLTLIATANQGSEATYESGFVIDKFPISRPNLTFSTLTVSNMSPEDSSIYLCSVGQGAGGYTFGSGTRLTVV.